This T cell receptor (beta chain) comes out of a study of cytomegalovirus exposure and HLA in healthy donors. Germline CDR1 reads MGHDK; CDR2 reads SYGVNS. Deletions cut 3 bases from V and 0 bases from J, with 8 bases between. This CDR3 region has 15 residues. A multiplex PCR was run with 60 Vbeta primers and 13 Jbeta primers. Produced via immunoSEQ multiplex PCR; TCRdb's table is partial and in-frame only. The profile covers 90,000 to 150,000 clones, with over 75% appearing a single time and 11% taken by the ten largest. Sequencing used PBMCs. The clonotype comes from a man aged 35 to 55 in good health and CMV-seropositive. The V call is TRBV25-1, the J call TRBJ2-2; D may be TRBD1 (6 bases). The CDR3 sequence: CASSDPGANTGELFF. As DNA, the CDR3 is TGTGCCAGCAGTGACCCAGGGGCGAACACCGGGGAGCTGTTTTTT.